This record concerns one T cell receptor (beta chain) sequence. Its antigen is still unknown. Base qualities were left out, and no much larger clone turns up one base away. Cut back by 1 base and 4 bases, the V and J ends lie 12 bases apart. The CDR3 holds 15 amino acids from the cysteine to the phenylalanine. The retained sequence is limited to the CDR3, 45 bases, with the frame set at the first base. The germline V gene supplies CDR1 SGHTA and CDR2 FQGTGA. TCR CDR3 regions were amplified from genomic DNA by multiplex PCR using the deep immunoSEQ assay. Extracted genomic DNA from each cell subset was spread evenly across all wells of several immunoSEQ 96-well plates, with each plate serving as a replicate. For unsorted PBMC, around 300 ng genomic DNA, equal to about 29,000 T cell genomes, was loaded into each replicate PCR. Unsorted PBMC genomic DNA was sequenced across ten immunoSEQ deep assay plates. Purified libraries were quantified with a Qubit 3.0 fluorometer, sized on a Bioanalyzer 2100, and re-quantified with the KAPA Library Quantification kit. Every immunoSEQ 96-well plate was sequenced on a separate single-read 150-cycle Illumina NextSeq 550 flow cell. On the study's bioinformatics: Because the immunoSEQ output included only junctional sequences and no quality scores, the filtering could not be the same as the filtering used for full-length reads. Sequences were annotated with PyIR, a Python wrapper for IgBLAST v1.9, and V/J genes and CDR3 were assigned using IMGT germline references. Reads with weak V/J assignments (E-value above 1e-6), missing CDR3, stop codons, out-of-frame junctions, or ambiguous translated residues were removed. V3J clonotypes were defined as sequences sharing the same inferred V gene, J gene, and CDR3 amino acid sequence. To compute the percentage overlap between repertoires, the number of shared unique clonotypes was divided by the size of the smaller repertoire. Richness of each repertoire was evaluated using RTK rarefaction, the Chao1 estimator, and Recon v2.1 estimates of unobserved clonotypes. Not all clones reach the TCRdb copy of this immuneACCESS table, which keeps in-frame sequences only. Checked studies attribute under half of the gap to unresolved V genes and leave the rest unexplained. V, J and clone size are taken as reported in that table, and D and trimming were inferred from the DNA itself. This sample comprises some 450,000 clones, roughly three quarters of them detected only once. The biggest ten clones account for more than 10% of the sample.

This sample stems from a study of shared clonotypes between healthy human individuals (dated by TCRdb to 2018 to 2021). Concerning the study at large: A couple of women and three men aged 18 to 49 years were included in the cohort. The study deeply sequenced blood TCR repertoires of five healthy adults to estimate repertoire size and the extent of clonotype sharing between individuals. Different laboratories and diverse techniques were used to prepare libraries and sequence TCR repertoires, to increase sequencing depth and limit assay-specific biases. Leukapheresis yielded between about 0.9 and 9 billion PBMCs per donor.

The donors were healthy, HIV-negative adults who had no recently reported acute infections or vaccinations. Every donor was a Caucasian adult residing in Nashville, Tennessee, USA. In the unsorted samples, 70 million to 95 million PBMCs were counted, and genomic DNA was extracted using the QIAamp DNA Blood Mini kit. Blood was obtained by leukapheresis, after which PBMCs were separated by Ficoll-Histopaque density gradient centrifugation and cryopreserved in liquid nitrogen vapor phase. What the research found in general, with its limitations: Sampling was restricted to blood, and TCR repertoires in tissues likely differ from the TCR repertoires found in blood. The genetic and exposure-history diversity represented was limited by the small number of donors. Pairwise subsampling indicated that sequencing depth was expected to affect the degree of clonotype sharing among donors.

Sequencing was carried out using PBMCs. The rearranged chain carries TRBV7-3 and TRBJ2-3; the D gene cannot be resolved reliably. The receptor was isolated from a woman between 40 and 50 years old in good health. Some clones in this sample may be carry-over from other donors' samples. The nucleotide sequence reads as follows: TGTGCCAGCAGCTTAAAGGGTGTTCAATCAGATACGCAGTATTTT. Translation gives CASSLKGVQSDTQYF.